The 7 T cell receptor beta chains below come from one sample, sequenced in a study of response to subunit inactivated influenza vaccine. TCRdb re-called the RT-PCR reads through MiXCR, storing one row per CDR3 protein. The sample shows 200,000 to 300,000 distinct CDR3 sequences, more than 9% of them seen only once. The specimen comprised non-naive T cells sorted from PBMCs, sampled 14 to 15 days before vaccination. These receptors came from a man over 45 who received an inactivated influenza vaccine.

This clonotype came up a few times. The V call is TRBV9, the J call TRBJ1-1, with D tentatively TRBD1 (5 bases). The CDR3 sequence is 12 residues long. CDR1 is SGDLS and CDR2 is YYNGEE in the germline V gene. Trimming stripped 0 bases from V and 8 bases from J, with 8 bases between. CDR3 DNA sequence: TGTGCCAGCAGCGTAGAATGGGGGGAAGCTTTCTTT. Translating it yields CASSVEWGEAFF.

J is TRBJ2-7 and V is TRBV4-3; D is possibly TRBD1 (5 bases). The germline V gene has CDR1 LGHNA and CDR2 YSLEER. The CDR3 extends over 17 amino acids. Trimming left V 4 bases short and J 3 bases short, with 22 bases between. As DNA, the CDR3 is TGCGCCAGCAGCCCCTCACTAAACCAGGGCCTTTACTACGAGCAGTACTTC. Protein: CASSPSLNQGLYYEQYF.

The chain has TRBV27 and TRBJ2-2, with 8 positions matching TRBD1. The V gene end was trimmed by 9 bases and the J gene end by 6 bases; junction bases not matched to a gene: 3. In germline, CDR1 is MNHEY, CDR2 SMNVEV (reference sequence). The CDR3 sequence is 12 residues long. CDR3: CASNRGAGELFF. The CDR3 nucleotides read TGTGCCAGTAACAGGGGGGCCGGGGAGCTGTTTTTT.

This clonotype was seen ten or more times. The CDR3 DNA is TGTGCCAGCAGCCAGGATCTAGCGGGCTCCTACAATGAGCAGTTCTTC. Its protein product is CASSQDLAGSYNEQFF. V and J are TRBV4-2 and TRBJ2-1; 8 bases map to TRBD2. CDR3 length: 16 residues. From germline, CDR1 is LGHNA and CDR2 YNFKEQ. The V segment lost 3 bases and the J segment 0 bases; nucleotides outside the gene matches: 4.

The chain carries TRBV28 and TRBJ1-3; the D gene is possibly TRBD1 (5 bases). Between the trimmed V and J ends, which lost 5 bases and 3 bases, there was a span of 17 bases. Germline CDR1 is MDHEN and CDR2 is SYDVKM. The CDR3 extends over 16 amino acids. The CDR3 coding sequence is TGTGCCAGCAGTATAGCAGGGAGGGGCTATGGAAACACCATATATTTT. This translates into CASSIAGRGYGNTIYF.

This clonotype was seen repeatedly, ten times or more. J is TRBJ1-5 and V is TRBV7-2; D not certain. This CDR3 has 13 residues. Looked up from germline, CDR1 is SGHTA and CDR2 is FQGNSA. Trimming took 5 bases from V and 4 from J, leaving 9 bases between them. CDR3 sequence (DNA): TGTGCCAGCAGCGAGGAACTAAATCAGCCCCAGCATTTT. This gives the protein CASSEELNQPQHF.

For this clonotype: Because the CDR3 is missing its conserved closing phenylalanine or tryptophan, this is likely a read error. The chain carries TRBV5-1 and TRBJ1-4, with D possibly matching TRBD1 (5 bases). This CDR3 has 14 residues. V dropped 4 bases and J dropped 7 bases, with 14 bases sitting between them. Germline CDR1 is SGHRS and CDR2 is YFSETQ. CDR3 residues: CASSPGTLFEKLFL. The CDR3 DNA reads as TGCGCCAGCAGCCCCGGGACGCTTTTTGAAAAACTGTTTCTT.